This TCR beta chain was retrieved from a study of CXCR3-negative and CXCR3-positive naive CD8 T cells (dated by TCRdb to about 2019). The study in broad terms: In total, 130 million to 150 million TRB reads were obtained, or roughly 1.5 +/- 0.3 million reads per library. Naive subsets from 5 or 6 donors and memory cells from 3 donors were included in the TRBV-TRBJ cluster analysis. Diversity and physicochemical repertoire analyses covered about a dozen donors pooled from two independent experiments.

For each CD8+ T cell subset, flow sorting was done in triplicate, and 300,000 to 350,000 cells per subset went directly into RLT lysis buffer. To exclude memory contaminants, naive CD8+ T cells were stringently defined as CD45RO-CCR7+CD27+CD95-. Peripheral blood mononuclear cells were isolated from buffy coats using standard density gradient centrifugation. Naive CXCR3-negative and CXCR3-positive CD8+ T cells were flow-sorted using a FACSAria III. Total RNA was extracted from sorted cells with an RNeasy Mini Kit. Details on this clonotype: This receptor's antigen is unknown.

The investigation overall reported the following: TRBV-TRBJ usage was similar between naive CXCR3-negative and CXCR3-positive cells from the same donor, while memory cells showed distinct patterns. Repertoire diversity was comparably high in both naive subsets but much lower in memory CD8+ T cells. CXCR3 expression partially decreased after cryopreservation, so most assays used freshly isolated PBMCs. Compared with CXCR3-negative naive cells, CXCR3-positive naive cells had TRB CDR3s with higher hydrophobicity (lower Kidera factor 4), lower energy, and higher strength and volume indices. Because surface CD5, which has been linked to self-reactivity in mice, was comparable between naive subsets, TCR interaction strength was also inferred from TRB CDR3 physicochemical properties.

Sequencing was performed on a NextSeq 550. The Human TCR Profiling Kit (MiLaboratory) was used to prepare UMI-labeled 5' RACE TRB cDNA libraries. cDNA synthesis used the entire amount of extracted RNA, and PCR amplification then used the entire amount of cDNA produced. Libraries were prepared in parallel with an identical number of PCR cycles. Per the original workflow: MIGEC and MiXCR extracted about 53,000 +/- 10,000 unique UMI-labeled TRB cDNA molecules per library, requiring at least two reads per UMI. Each library averaged about 37,000 +/- 9,700 functional in-frame TRB CDR3 nucleotide clonotypes without stop codons. After downsampling to 5000 UMI-labeled TRB molecules per sample, diversity metrics such as normalized Shannon-Wiener and Chao1 were calculated in VDJtools. VDJtools was used to calculate clonotype-size-weighted physicochemical properties of the central five CDR3 residues, namely interaction energy, strength, volume and Kidera factor 4. TCRdb reprocessed the reads and assigns one entry to each CDR3 protein sequence, leaving out DNA. The V and J calls were determined by TCRdb, not by the authors. The record for this sample contains about 150,000 distinct CDR3 sequences. The ten largest clones represent less than 0.55% of the sample.

According to the germline V gene, CDR1 reads SGHVS and CDR2 reads FNYEAQ. Taken from cysteine to phenylalanine, the CDR3 has 15 residues. No DNA is recorded. The source is a human donor in good health. Some clones in this sample may be carry-over from other donors' samples. Rearrangement joined TRBV7-6 to TRBJ2-7. The specimen sequenced was naive CXCR3+ CD8+ T cells from blood. This sample's cell subset or site label indicates: CD45RO-CCR7+CD27+CD95- naive CD8+ T cells expressing CXCR3 (TNR3+). The CDR3 region: CASSLTAATAYEQYF.